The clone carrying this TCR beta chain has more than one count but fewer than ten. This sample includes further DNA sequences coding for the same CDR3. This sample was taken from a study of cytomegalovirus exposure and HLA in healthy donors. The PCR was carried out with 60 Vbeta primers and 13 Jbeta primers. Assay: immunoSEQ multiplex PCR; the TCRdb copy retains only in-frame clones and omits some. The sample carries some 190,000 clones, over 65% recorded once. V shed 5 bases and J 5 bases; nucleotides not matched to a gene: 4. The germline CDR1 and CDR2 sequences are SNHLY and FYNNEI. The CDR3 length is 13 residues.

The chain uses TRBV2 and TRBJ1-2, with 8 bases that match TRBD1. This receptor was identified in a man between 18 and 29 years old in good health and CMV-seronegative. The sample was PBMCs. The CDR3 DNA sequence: TGTGCCAGCAGTCCCACAGGGGGATATGGCTACACCTTC. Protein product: CASSPTGGYGYTF.